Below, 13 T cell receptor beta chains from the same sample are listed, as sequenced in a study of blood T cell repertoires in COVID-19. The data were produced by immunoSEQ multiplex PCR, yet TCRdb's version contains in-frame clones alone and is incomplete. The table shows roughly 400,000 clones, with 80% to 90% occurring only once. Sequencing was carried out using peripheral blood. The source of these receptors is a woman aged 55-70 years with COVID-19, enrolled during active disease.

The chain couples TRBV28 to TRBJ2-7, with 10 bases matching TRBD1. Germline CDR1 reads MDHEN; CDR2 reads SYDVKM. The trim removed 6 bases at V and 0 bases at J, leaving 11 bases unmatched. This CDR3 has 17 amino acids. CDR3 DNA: TGTGCCAGCAGCTCCCCCTCATGGACAGGGGGCTCCTACGAGCAGTACTTC. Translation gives CASSSPSWTGGSYEQYF.

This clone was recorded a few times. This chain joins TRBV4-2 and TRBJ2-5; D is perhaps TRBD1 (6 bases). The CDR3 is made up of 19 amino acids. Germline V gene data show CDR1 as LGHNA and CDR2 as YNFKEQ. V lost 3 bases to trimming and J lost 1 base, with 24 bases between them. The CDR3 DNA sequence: TGTGCCAGCAGCCACCCCCGGGACATCCAAAAGGGGTCCCAAGAGACCCAGTACTTC. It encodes CASSHPRDIQKGSQETQYF.

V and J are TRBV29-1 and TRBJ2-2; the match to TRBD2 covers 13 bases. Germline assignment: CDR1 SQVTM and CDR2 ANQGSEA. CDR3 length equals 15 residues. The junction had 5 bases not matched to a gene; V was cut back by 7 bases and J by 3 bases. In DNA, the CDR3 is TGCAGCGCCGGAGGACTAGCGGGAGACACCGGGGAGCTGTTTTTT. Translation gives CSAGGLAGDTGELFF.

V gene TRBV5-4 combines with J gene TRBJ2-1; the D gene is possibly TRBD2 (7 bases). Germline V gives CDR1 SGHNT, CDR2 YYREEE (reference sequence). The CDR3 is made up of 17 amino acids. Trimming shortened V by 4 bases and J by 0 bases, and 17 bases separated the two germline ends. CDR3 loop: CASSRRGGQSSYNEQFF. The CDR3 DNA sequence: TGTGCCAGCAGCCGGAGGGGGGGGCAGAGCTCCTACAATGAGCAGTTCTTC.

The CDR3 loop is CASSIVGRATETQYF. The CDR3 region has the DNA TGTGCCAGTAGTATCGTGGGCAGGGCCACGGAGACCCAGTACTTC. The rearrangement joins TRBV19 to TRBJ2-5, with D possibly matching TRBD1 (5 bases). The CDR3 length is 15 residues. V dropped 3 bases and J dropped 5 bases, with 16 bases sitting between them. Germline assignment: CDR1 LNHDA and CDR2 SQIVND (reference sequence).

CDR3 in amino acids: CASSQPGQDVYGYTF. The CDR3 DNA reads TGCGCCAGCAGCCAACCCGGACAGGATGTCTATGGCTACACCTTC. This rearrangement joins TRBV4-1 to TRBJ1-2, with 7 positions matching TRBD1. Looked up from germline, CDR1 is MGHRA and CDR2 is YSYEKL. This CDR3 has 15 amino acids. Trimming took 2 bases from V and 4 from J; bases not matched to a gene: 7.

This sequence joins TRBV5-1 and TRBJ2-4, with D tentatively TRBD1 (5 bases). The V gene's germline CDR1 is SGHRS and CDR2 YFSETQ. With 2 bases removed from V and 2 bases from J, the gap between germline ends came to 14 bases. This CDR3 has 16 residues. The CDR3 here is CASSFLGAGSKNIQYF. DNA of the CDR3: TGCGCCAGCAGCTTTCTTGGGGCAGGATCCAAAAACATTCAGTACTTC.

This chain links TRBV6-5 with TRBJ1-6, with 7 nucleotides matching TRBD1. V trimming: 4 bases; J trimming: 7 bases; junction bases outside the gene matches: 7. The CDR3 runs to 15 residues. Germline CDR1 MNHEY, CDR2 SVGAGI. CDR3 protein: CASSWGARGNSPLHF. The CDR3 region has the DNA TGTGCCAGCAGTTGGGGTGCCAGGGGGAATTCACCCCTCCACTTT.

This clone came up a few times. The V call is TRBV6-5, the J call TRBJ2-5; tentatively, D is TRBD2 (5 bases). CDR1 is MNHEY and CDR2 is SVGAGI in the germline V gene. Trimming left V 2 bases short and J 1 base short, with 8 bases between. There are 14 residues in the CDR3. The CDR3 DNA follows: TGTGCCAGCAGTTACGGGAGCGGCCAAGAGACCCAGTACTTC. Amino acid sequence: CASSYGSGQETQYF.

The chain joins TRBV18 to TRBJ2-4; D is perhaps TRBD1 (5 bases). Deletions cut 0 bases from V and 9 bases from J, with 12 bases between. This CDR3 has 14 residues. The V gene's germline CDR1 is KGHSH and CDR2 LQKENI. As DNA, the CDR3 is TGTGCCAGCTCACCACCGGGGCAGGGCGGCATTCAGTACTTC. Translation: CASSPPGQGGIQYF.

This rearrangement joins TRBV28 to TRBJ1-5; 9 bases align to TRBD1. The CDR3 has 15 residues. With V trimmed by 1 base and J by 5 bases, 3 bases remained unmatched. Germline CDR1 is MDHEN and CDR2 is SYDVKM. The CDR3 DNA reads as TGTGCCAGCAGTTTATTTACAGGGGGCTATCAGCCCCAGCATTTT. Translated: CASSLFTGGYQPQHF.

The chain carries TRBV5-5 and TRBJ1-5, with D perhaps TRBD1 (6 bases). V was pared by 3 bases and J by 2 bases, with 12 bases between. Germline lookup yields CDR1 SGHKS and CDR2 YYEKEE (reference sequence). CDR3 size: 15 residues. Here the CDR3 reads CASSYRVDGNQPQHF. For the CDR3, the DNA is TGTGCCAGCAGCTACAGGGTCGACGGCAATCAGCCCCAGCATTTT.

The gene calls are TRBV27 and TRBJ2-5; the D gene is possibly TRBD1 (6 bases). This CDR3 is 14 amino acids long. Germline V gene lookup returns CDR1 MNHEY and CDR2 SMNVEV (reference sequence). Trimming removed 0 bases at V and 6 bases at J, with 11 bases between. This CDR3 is CASSLSGGPKTQYF. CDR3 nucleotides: TGTGCCAGCAGTTTATCAGGGGGACCGAAGACCCAGTACTTC.